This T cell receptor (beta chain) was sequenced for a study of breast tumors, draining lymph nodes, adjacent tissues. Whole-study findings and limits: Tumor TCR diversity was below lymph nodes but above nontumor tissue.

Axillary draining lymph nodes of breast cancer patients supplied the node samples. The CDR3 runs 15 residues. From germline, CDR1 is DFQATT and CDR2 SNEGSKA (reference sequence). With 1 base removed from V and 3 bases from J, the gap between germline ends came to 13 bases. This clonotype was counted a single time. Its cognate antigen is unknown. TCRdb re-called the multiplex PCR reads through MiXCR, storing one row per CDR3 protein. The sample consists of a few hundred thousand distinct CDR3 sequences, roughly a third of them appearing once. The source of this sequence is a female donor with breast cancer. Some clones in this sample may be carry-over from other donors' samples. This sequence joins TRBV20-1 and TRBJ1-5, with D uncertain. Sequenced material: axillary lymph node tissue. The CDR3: CSARGDTYNNQPQHF. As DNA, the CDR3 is TGCAGTGCTAGAGGGGATACCTATAACAATCAGCCCCAGCATTTT.